This is a list of T cell receptor beta chains from one sample in a study of blood T cell repertoires in COVID-19. Using immunoSEQ multiplex PCR, the repertoire was profiled, and TCRdb retains in-frame clones only, with some absent. Of about 200,000 clones listed, around 90% were seen once; the top ten hold around 0.53%. Specimen: peripheral blood. The receptors shown here come from a man aged 50 to 59 with acute or convalescent COVID-19. Each CDR3 is given with its conserved first and last residue.

>TRBJ2-5|TRBV19
CASSILASGRETQYF
>TRBJ2-5|TRBV4-3
CASSQEGGGATQYF
>TRBJ2-5|TRBV3-1/TRBV3-2
CASSLQLGGGETQYF
>TRBJ1-1|TRBV6-1
CASSERGTGMNTEAFF
>TRBJ2-5|TRBV7-7
CASSPYPTSGRGETQYF
>TRBJ1-1|TRBV29-1
CSVRPGGTEAFF
>TRBJ1-6|TRBV6-5
CASSYSNLWSSPLHF
>TRBJ1-5|TRBV7-2
CASSLGPGSNQPQHF
>TRBJ2-3|TRBV6-5
CASSIYSDTQYF
>TRBJ2-3|TRBV4-2
CASSQGREDTQYF
>TRBJ2-1|TRBV10-1
CASSEGGGPGNEQFF
>TRBJ2-1|TRBV5-1
CASSPGQGYNEQFF
>TRBJ1-2|TRBV30
CAWSYLPNSGGYTF
>TRBJ2-7|TRBV30
CAWAGNSYEQYF
>TRBJ2-5|TRBV7-7
CASTRGGVPGETQYF
>TRBJ1-2|TRBV12-3/TRBV12-4
CASSPAENYGYTF
>TRBJ2-5|TRBV27
CASSDSGGPQETQYF
>TRBJ1-1|TRBV2
CASRGGEAFF
>TRBJ2-2|TRBV27
CASSYGSPGELFF
>TRBJ2-1|TRBV14
CASSQDKWLAGVCEQFF
>TRBJ1-1|TRBV5-6
CASSRTGVTEAFF
>TRBJ2-3|TRBV18
CASSLLDRGGTDTQYF
>TRBJ2-1|TRBV27
CASSSTSRAQRTINEQFF
>TRBJ2-2|TRBV25-1
CASRSDRENTGELFF
>TRBJ2-1|TRBV19
CAPSRGRGTSGNEQFF
>TRBJ2-7|TRBV19
CASSIGVGGFEQYF
>TRBJ2-5|TRBV29-1
CSGWQGAETQYF
>TRBJ1-1|TRBV19
CASSAQGKESEAFF
>TRBJ1-4|TRBV18
CASSPKAGFNEKLFF
>TRBJ2-7|TRBV5-8
CASSDGQGRPGQYF
>TRBJ2-5|TRBV4-2
CASSGGTSGTQETQYF
>TRBJ2-1|TRBV2
CASRLAGNEQFF
>TRBJ1-2|TRBV5-4
CASSHDRVYGYTF
>TRBJ2-1|TRBV29-1
CSVEDQLVGSYNEQFF
>TRBJ2-3|TRBV24-1
CATSGSSGGAQGDTQYF
>TRBJ2-2|TRBV7-6
CASSLEGGATTGELFF
>TRBJ1-5|TRBV12-3/TRBV12-4
CASSLRPTGDTHF
>TRBJ2-2|TRBV4-2
CASSQGLGLVPGELFF
>TRBJ2-1|TRBV19
CASRTTGGNEQFF
>TRBJ1-2|TRBV4-3
CASSQDLGTGFGYTF
>TRBJ2-3|TRBV9
CASSVGGFGTKGTQYF
>TRBJ1-5|TRBV18
CASSQGARVNQPQHF
>TRBJ2-1|TRBV16
CASSQKRPSYNSHNEQFF
>TRBJ1-2|TRBV28
CASSQQGVTNYGYTF
>TRBJ1-2|TRBV7-2
CASSRTGTGVTLGYGYTF
>TRBJ1-6|TRBV5-6
CASSLESGGNSPLHF
>TRBJ1-1|TRBV9
CASSASGEAEAFF